This is a list of T cell receptor beta chains from one sample in a study of blood T cell repertoires in COVID-19. Profiling relied on immunoSEQ multiplex PCR, and the TCRdb table lists in-frame clones only, not all of them. The sample contains around 120,000 clones, 90% of which appear only once. Sequenced: peripheral blood. These receptors originate from a man in his fifties or sixties with active COVID-19. CDR3s include the opening cysteine and the closing phenylalanine or tryptophan. A D gene is named only where the DNA matches it firmly. Clone size appears in some rows only: once, few, many, or a class for an expanded clone.

V	D	J	size	DNA	CDR3
TRBV5-4	TRBD1	TRBJ2-5	once	TGTGCCAGCAGCAACAAGACAGGGGCATGGGAGACCCAGTACTTC	CASSNKTGAWETQYF
TRBV2	TRBD2	TRBJ2-2	.	TGTGCCAGCAGTCAACAACTAGCGGTGAACACCGGGGAGCTGTTTTTT	CASSQQLAVNTGELFF
TRBV24-1	TRBD2	TRBJ2-1	.	TGTGCCACCAGTGATTGGTCCCTAGCGGGAGGCTACAATGAGCAGTTCTTC	CATSDWSLAGGYNEQFF
TRBV7-2	TRBD2	TRBJ2-5	once	TGTGCCAGCAGCTTAGGGGGACTAGCGGGGAGAGAGACCCAGTACTTC	CASSLGGLAGRETQYF
TRBV30	.	TRBJ1-5	.	TGTGCCTGGAGTGCGGGTAGCGGCAATCAGCCCCAGCATTTT	CAWSAGSGNQPQHF
TRBV11-2	TRBD1	TRBJ2-2	few	TGTGCCAGCAGCTTACAGAGGGGGCAAGGGGAGCTGTTTTTT	CASSLQRGQGELFF
TRBV3-1/TRBV3-2	.	TRBJ1-4	once	TGTGCCAGCAGCCAAGGAGGGAAGGAAAAACTGTTTTTT	CASSQGGKEKLFF
TRBV9	.	TRBJ1-5	.	TGTGCCAGCAGCCCCGGACAGACCAATCAGCCCCAGCATTTT	CASSPGQTNQPQHF
TRBV6-2/TRBV6-3	.	TRBJ2-7	.	TGTGCCAGCAGTTACTCGCCGGGAATCTACGAGCAGTACTTC	CASSYSPGIYEQYF
TRBV29-1	TRBD2	TRBJ2-1	.	TGCAGCGTCCGAGCCGGGACTAGCGGGTACAGCTCCTACAATGAGCAGTTCTTC	CSVRAGTSGYSSYNEQFF
TRBV19	TRBD1	TRBJ2-5	.	TGTGCCAGTAGTTCGACAGGGCAAGAGACCCAGTACTTC	CASSSTGQETQYF
TRBV7-3	.	TRBJ2-3	.	TGTGCCAGCAGCCCACGGGGGGCCCCCCGCACAGATACGCAGTATTTT	CASSPRGAPRTDTQYF
TRBV27	TRBD1	TRBJ1-6	.	TGTGCCAGCACCATGCCAGGGGGGAATTCACCCCTCCACTTT	CASTMPGGNSPLHF
TRBV7-8	.	TRBJ1-5	once	TGTGCCAGCAGCGCCGGACAGTGGGAGAATCAGCCCCAGCATTTT	CASSAGQWENQPQHF
TRBV4-2	TRBD2	TRBJ2-1	.	TGTGCCAGCAGCCAGACTAGCGGCTCCTACAATGAGCAGTTCTTC	CASSQTSGSYNEQFF
TRBV9	.	TRBJ1-2	.	TGTGCCAGCAGTAGTTCGAACAGGCTGCTCATCTTC	CASSSSNRLLIF
TRBV6-1	.	TRBJ1-2	.	TGTGCCAGCAGTGAACGGACATACGGCTACACCTTC	CASSERTYGYTF
TRBV5-1	TRBD1	TRBJ2-5	.	TGCGCCAGCAGCTTGGATGGCAGGGGGCAGCAAGAGACCCAGTACTTC	CASSLDGRGQQETQYF
TRBV27	TRBD2	TRBJ2-5	.	TGTGCCAGCAGTTACCGGGCTAGCGGGAGAACGGAGACCCAGTACTTC	CASSYRASGRTETQYF
TRBV2	TRBD2	TRBJ2-1	.	TGTGCCAGCAGGCGGGGGAGGGACAATGAGCAGTTCTTC	CASRRGRDNEQFF
TRBV2	.	TRBJ1-1	once	TGTGCCAGCAGTGCAGGTTGGAACACTGAAGCTTTCTTT	CASSAGWNTEAFF
TRBV20-1	.	TRBJ2-1	.	TGCAGTGCTAGGATAGAACCTGAGCAGTTCTTC	CSARIEPEQFF
TRBV19	.	TRBJ2-1	.	TGTGCCAGTAGTCCGCCGGGACTTGGGACCTACAATGAGCAGTTCTTC	CASSPPGLGTYNEQFF
TRBV7-8	TRBD2	TRBJ2-1	.	TGTGCCAGCAGCTTAGAGGCTAGCGGGGGGGCCGATGAGCAGTTCTTC	CASSLEASGGADEQFF
TRBV19	TRBD2	TRBJ2-3	.	TGTGCCAGTAGCGGATTTGGGACTAGCGGGAGGACAGATACGCAGTATTTT	CASSGFGTSGRTDTQYF
TRBV24-1	.	TRBJ1-2	.	TGTGCCACCAGTGGTACGACAGAGGACTATGGCTACACCTTC	CATSGTTEDYGYTF
TRBV7-2	TRBD1	TRBJ1-1	.	TGTGCCAGCAGCTCGCCGGGACAGGGAGGCACTGAAGCTTTCTTT	CASSSPGQGGTEAFF
TRBV24-1	TRBD1	TRBJ2-5	.	TGTGCCACCAGTGATCCGGGACAGGGTCCCCAAGAGACCCAGTACTTC	CATSDPGQGPQETQYF
TRBV29-1	.	TRBJ1-1	.	TGCAGCGTTGCGGGGGGGCGCGCTGAAGCTTTCTTT	CSVAGGRAEAFF
TRBV11-3	TRBD2	TRBJ2-5	.	TGTGCCAGCAGCTTAGGTCGCACTAGCGGGAGTTCCCAAGAGACCCAGTACTTC	CASSLGRTSGSSQETQYF
TRBV6-5	.	TRBJ2-7	.	TGTGCCAGCAGTTACACAGGGAGTGCGAGCGAGCAGTACTTC	CASSYTGSASEQYF
TRBV5-4	.	TRBJ2-1	.	TGTGCCAGCAGCACCGGGACTTTTTATGAGCAGTTCTTC	CASSTGTFYEQFF
TRBV5-4	TRBD2	TRBJ2-1	.	TGTGCCAGCAGCTTGGGGCTAGCGGGGGGAGATACTCGTGGTGAGCAGTTCTTC	CASSLGLAGGDTRGEQFF
TRBV9	.	TRBJ2-3	.	TGTGCCAGCAGCGTAGAAAGGGGACTTTCAGATACGCAGTATTTT	CASSVERGLSDTQYF
TRBV18	.	TRBJ2-2	.	TGTGCCAGCTCAATTAACAGGGTTTTGAACACCGGGGAGCTGTTTTTT	CASSINRVLNTGELFF
TRBV7-2	.	TRBJ2-2	.	TGTGCCAGCAGCTTGACGACTATTACCACCGGGGAGCTGTTTTTT	CASSLTTITTGELFF
TRBV7-9	.	TRBJ1-1	.	TGTGCCAGCAGGACAGGGAACACTGAAGCTTTCTTT	CASRTGNTEAFF